This T cell receptor (beta chain) originates from a study of identifying expanded T cells in peripheral blood. Sequencing was performed with immunoSEQ multiplex PCR; in TCRdb, only in-frame clones are kept and a portion is missing. Here the sample spans over 80,000 clones, 86% being singletons. CDR1 and CDR2 (germline): MNHEY, SVGAGI. The CDR3 length is 15 residues. V gave up 7 bases and J gave up 4 bases; unmatched junction bases: 12. The sequence was obtained from a person between 18 and 70 years old in good health. Sequencing was performed on blood. The chain uses TRBV6-5 and TRBJ1-2; the match to TRBD1 covers 7 bases. The CDR3 spells CASIPDRAMTYGYTF. CDR3 sequence (DNA): TGTGCCAGCATTCCCGACAGGGCGATGACCTATGGCTACACCTTC.